The T cell receptor beta chain under discussion was sequenced for a study of cytomegalovirus exposure and HLA in healthy donors (dated by TCRdb to 2017 to 2019). In terms of the full investigation: An earlier analysis of 587 of the donors reported 250 to 300 Gb of sequence data and some 120 million unique TCR beta sequences from 150 million to 200 million T cells. In addition to the first cohort of about 650 subjects, a separate validation cohort of approximately 130 different subjects was used. The study aimed to test whether signatures of past pathogen exposure could be identified by cataloging public T cell receptors. All discovery cohort repertoires had been generated using a single sequencing platform. The T cell repertoires of some 700 subjects were profiled by immunosequencing and related to cytomegalovirus serostatus. An earlier analysis of 587 of the donors used high-throughput TCR beta sequencing to judge whether each TCR beta V gene segment behaved as functional or pseudogenic. Of the roughly 400 genotyped donors, approximately 83% fell in the genetic ancestry cluster associated with self-reported Caucasian donors. An early release covering 550 to 700 HLA-typed donors comprised about 300 gigabases of sequencing data and some 79 million unique TCR sequences. Several DR-DQ haplotypes were treated as single units for association and clustering because of strong linkage in the cohort. Donor age, sex, ethnicity and CMV serostatus were collected together with the repertoire data. On average, roughly 200,000 unique TCR beta nucleotide sequences were sequenced per donor among several hundred genotyped donors of the cohort, with about 19% of those sequences being non-productive. A later genetic analysis used genome-wide SNP genotypes for about 60% of the roughly 700 donors, treating that subset as a discovery cohort. HLA typing covered class I and class II loci at four-digit resolution. Typing coverage varied by locus: roughly 629-630 donors for A, B, C, DRB1 and DQB1; roughly 510 for DQA1; some 610 for DPA1; 400 to 480 for DPB1. A later analysis re-analyzed previously published TCR beta repertoires from 666 donors and added high-resolution HLA genotyping to study TCR occurrence patterns. The later analysis used no new phenotypic data to find candidate immune exposures, relying instead on TCR beta sequences and their occurrence across donors. To predict cytomegalovirus infection status, the study combined high-throughput TCR immunosequencing, statistical association of individual TCRs with disease status, and machine learning. The investigation overall reported the following: Cytomegalovirus status was reported to be diagnosed by the classifier with high specificity and sensitivity in both the original and validation cohorts. The 87-base-pair reads could not distinguish some IMGT-functional V segments, including TRBV6-2 and TRBV6-3, so those segments were excluded. Compared with equally common non-associated chains, HLA-associated TCR beta chains in a later analysis were more clonally expanded and had lower generation probabilities. According to a later analysis, parvovirus B19, influenza, CMV and Epstein-Barr virus appeared linked to several top co-occurrence clusters. The earlier analysis of about 600 of the donors excluded over 15 rarely observed V segments, including chromosome 9 orphons, because counts were too low. The study listed 150 to 200 TCR beta chains as associated with cytomegalovirus. A later genetic analysis associated a missense DCLRE1C variant with V-gene and J-gene trimming of TCR beta chains, and an independent cohort replicated the association. A few of the identified cytomegalovirus-associated TCR beta chains were confirmed in vitro to be specific for cytomegalovirus antigens. According to the authors, the approach could potentially be generalized to other disease states and immunological phenotypes. Linkage disequilibrium might explain the correlated functional status among segregating V segments, but an unknown experimental factor could not be excluded. In a later analysis, most CMV-associated TCR beta chains were found to appear HLA-restricted, with HLA associations seemingly driven largely by CMV exposure. Most TCR sequences were observed very rarely across donors, whereas some public TCRs were present in many individuals. Broadly in line with IMGT annotations, most TCR beta V segments showed up in productive rearrangements about 87% or about 30% of the time in an earlier analysis of 587 of the donors. According to a later genetic analysis, donors in an Asian-associated ancestry cluster had fewer N-insertions in productive TCRs than the approximately 710-donor mean. A later analysis found that TCR association rates varied across HLA loci, with DRB1 alleles showing the most associated TCRs and HLA-C alleles the fewest. Sequencing depth was assumed to be roughly uniform across donors in the presence/absence analyses, though that assumption may not hold. Strong co-occurrence of HLA alleles, especially DR and DQ, made assigning TCR associations to individual alleles difficult. A group of highly shared sequence variants was considered likely to be a technical artifact of the sequencing pipeline. This cohort had only TCR beta chains sequenced, and the lack of alpha or paired-chain data limited which features could be detected. A further reported finding was that TCR beta sequences accurately predicted the HLA-A and HLA-B alleles for most subjects in the first cohort. Because some donors lacked HLA typing at each locus, the association tests relied only on the typed subset. For the cohort, immune exposure information was limited to CMV serostatus. At a false discovery rate of 0.05, a later analysis linked around 15,000 TCR beta sequences to specific HLA alleles.

Of note for this clone: Its specific antigen is unknown. Base qualities are not at hand, and no much larger clone is one base apart.

The library was prepared using the immunoSEQ multiplex PCR assay. For the multiplex PCR, a mixture combining 60 forward primers for TCR Vbeta segments and 13 reverse primers for TCR Jbeta segments was used. A multiplex PCR assay on genomic DNA amplified the CDR3 region of rearranged TCR beta genes. The amplified TCR beta libraries were sequenced on the Illumina HiSeq System as 87-base-pair reads. Per the authors' processing: Across the roughly 600 repertoires, a later analysis counted 60 million to 90 million unique TCR beta chains, approximately 12 million of which were shared by at least two donors. Raw reads were error-corrected and collapsed into unique sequences by a nearest-neighbor algorithm in which closely related sequences were merged to remove PCR and sequencing errors. Alignment of CDR3 sequences to IMGT reference sequences was used to assign V, D and J gene segments. For a sequence to be retained, a match of at least six nucleotides to both a V gene segment and a J gene segment was required. Rearrangements were classified as productive when the CDR3 lacked stop codons and remained in frame with V and J, and all other rearrangements were classified as non-productive. Following IMGT convention, CDR3 was defined as the stretch from the second conserved V-encoded cysteine up to the conserved J-encoded phenylalanine. The earlier analysis of 450 to 750 of the donors excluded any sequence lacking an unambiguous match to a single V gene segment. An earlier analysis of 450 to 650 of the donors called V segments functional above 56.7% productive rearrangements and segregating when the between-donor standard deviation exceeded 5%. To diagnose cytomegalovirus status from the catalog of TCR beta chain sequences, a statistical classification framework was built. A later analysis assigned V and J genes by comparing TCR nucleotide sequences with IMGT/GENE-DB human TR gene sequences. In a later analysis, CDR3 sequences and most-parsimonious VDJ recombination scenarios were assigned using the TCRdist pipeline. A later analysis defined each TCR beta chain by its CDR3 amino acid sequence plus V-gene family, and excluded reads lacking a unique V-gene family. As a way to deal with suspected cross-contamination and a sequencing artifact, a later analysis dropped under 600 nucleotide sequences that were highly shared and had low generation probability. In a later analysis, a clonal expansion index for each public chain was calculated from normalized within-repertoire ranks of inferred template counts. In a later analysis, generation probabilities were computed using a VDJ recombination model fitted to out-of-frame rearrangements, and the results were checked against IGoR. Hypergeometric tests were used in a later analysis to score TCR-TCR, TCR-HLA and TCR-CMV co-occurrence, with a repertoire-size bias correction applied to the TCR pairs. False discovery rates were estimated in a later analysis by permuting HLA or CMV assignments 20 times. A later analysis grouped co-occurring TCRs with DBSCAN, adding TCRdist sequence similarity when clustering within HLA-allele-positive subsets. Co-occurrence clustering excluded repertoires with fewer than 30,000 or more than 120,000 public chains, plus five with anomalous nucleotide sharing. TCRdb holds this immuneACCESS table with in-frame rearrangements only. Some clones are missing; in checked studies, unresolved V genes explain under half, and the rest has no known cause. V, J and clone size derive from that table, while D and trimming were established from the DNA sequence. Here the sample has about 98,000 clones; around two thirds occur a single time. The top ten clonotypes cover 1.8% of the sample.

The cohort consisted of 670 or so healthy bone marrow donors. At the time of sampling, all cohort members were nominally healthy, though unrecorded immune exposures were likely present. The donor tested CMV seronegative and was one of the 352 seronegative cohort members. Every donor gave a peripheral blood sample, and the peripheral blood mononuclear cells from that sample were used for TCR beta sequencing. The Qiagen DNeasy Blood Extraction Kit was used to extract genomic DNA from the blood cell samples. From the germline V gene (reference sequence), CDR1 is MNHEY and CDR2 is SMNVEV. The CDR3, cysteine through phenylalanine, is 16 amino acids long. The DNA shown is the 48-base CDR3, in frame from base 1. V loses 6 bases at its end and J loses 7 bases; junction bases beyond the gene matches: 13.

Sequenced: PBMCs. This TCR was recovered from a male donor in good health and CMV-seronegative. Recombination joined TRBV27 with TRBJ2-1; the junction holds 9 bases that match TRBD1. The CDR3 protein is CASSLSDRGIWNEQFF. The sequence in DNA is TGTGCCAGCAGCCTCTCGGACAGGGGCATCTGGAATGAGCAGTTCTTC.